The source of this T cell receptor beta chain is a study of T-cell memory formation after mild COVID-19. Study results and limitations: Shrinking CD4+ clones resided mostly in CM and EM, and CD8+ ones in EMRA. A second wave of clones peaked on day 37, and their SARS-CoV-2 specificity went unconfirmed.

About this clonotype: The antigen is not known.

MiXCR was run by TCRdb on the 5' RACE reads, yielding one entry per CDR3 protein. The sample shows approximately 480,000 distinct CDR3 sequences, over 15% of them seen only once. The germline V gene encodes CDR1 MGHRA and CDR2 YSYEKL. Trimming shortened V by 4 bases and J by 1 base, and 17 bases separated the two germline ends. CDR3 length: 16 amino acids. This TCR was sampled from an adult woman who had mild COVID-19 (a few samples of this study predate the infection). Cell type and time point are not known. The sequencing input was PBMCs or a T cell subset sorted from them (not recorded which). This chain links TRBV4-1 with TRBJ2-7, with D possibly called TRBD1 or TRBD2 (5 bases each). The CDR3 DNA reads TGCGCCAGCAGCCTGAAGTTGGGGGTTCCGTCCTACGAGCAGTACTTC. Amino acid sequence: CASSLKLGVPSYEQYF.